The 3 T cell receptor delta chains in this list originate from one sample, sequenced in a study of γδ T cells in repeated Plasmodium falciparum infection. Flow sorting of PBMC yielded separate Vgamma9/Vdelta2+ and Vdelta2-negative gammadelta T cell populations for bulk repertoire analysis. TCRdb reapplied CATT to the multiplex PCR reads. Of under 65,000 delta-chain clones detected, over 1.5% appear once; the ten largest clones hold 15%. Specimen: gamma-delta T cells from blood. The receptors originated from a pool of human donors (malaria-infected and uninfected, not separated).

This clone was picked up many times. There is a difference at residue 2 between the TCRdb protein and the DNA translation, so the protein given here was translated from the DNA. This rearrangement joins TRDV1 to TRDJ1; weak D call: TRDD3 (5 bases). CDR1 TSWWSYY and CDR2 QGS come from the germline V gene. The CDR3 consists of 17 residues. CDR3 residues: CSLGELARGPDTDKLIF. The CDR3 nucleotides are TGTTCTCTTGGGGAACTCGCCAGGGGCCCGGACACCGATAAACTCATCTTT.

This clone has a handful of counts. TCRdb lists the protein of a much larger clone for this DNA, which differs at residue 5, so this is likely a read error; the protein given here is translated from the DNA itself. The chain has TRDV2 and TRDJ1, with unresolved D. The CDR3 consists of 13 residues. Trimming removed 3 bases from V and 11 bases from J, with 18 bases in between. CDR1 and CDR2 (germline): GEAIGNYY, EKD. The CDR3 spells CACDAGLSMKLIF. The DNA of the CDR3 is TGTGCCTGTGACGCCGGGCTGTCCATGAAGCTCATCTTT.

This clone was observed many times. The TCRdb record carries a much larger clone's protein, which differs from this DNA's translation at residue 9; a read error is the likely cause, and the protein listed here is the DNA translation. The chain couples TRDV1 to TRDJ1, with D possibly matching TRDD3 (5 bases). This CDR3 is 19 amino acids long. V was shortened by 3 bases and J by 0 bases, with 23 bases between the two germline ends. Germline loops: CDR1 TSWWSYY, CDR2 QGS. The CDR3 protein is CALGDPSPLGRGYTDKLIF. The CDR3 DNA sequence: TGTGCTCTTGGGGACCCAAGTCCCCTCGGGAGGGGGTACACCGATAAACTCATCTTT.